This TCR beta chain was sequenced during a study of OX40 agonist ivuxolimab in advanced cancers. General observations from the study: Relative to CD4+, CD8+ T cells held more expanded clones on average.

Germline V CDR1 and CDR2: KGHSH, LQKENI. This CDR3 is built from 13 residues. The V and J ends lost 4 bases and 6 bases, in that order; junction bases with no gene match: 5. This table comes from immunoSEQ multiplex PCR, and its TCRdb copy is limited to in-frame clones, with some not included. The sample shows tens of thousands of clones, about 90% of them seen only once. A note on this clone: Its specificity is unknown.

V usage is TRBV18 and J usage is TRBJ2-7, with 8 bases matching TRBD1. The sequencing used CD4+ or CD8+ T cells sorted from blood, collected in a trial of the OX40 agonist ivuxolimab. The origin of this receptor is an adult with an advanced solid tumor such as melanoma, head and neck, liver or kidney cancer. The CDR3 DNA is TGTGCCAGCTCACAGGACAGGGTGGGCGAGCAGTACTTC. Its translation: CASSQDRVGEQYF.